A single sample gave rise to the 30 T cell receptor beta chains below, sequenced in a study of T cell clonality in common variable immunodeficiency. Here immunoSEQ multiplex PCR was the method, and the copy in TCRdb shows in-frame clones only, minus some. Altogether 55,000 or so clones were found in the sample, and no singletons occur. The sample comprised peripheral blood mononuclear cells. The receptors stem from a person between 18 and 70 years old in good health.

This clone turned up a few times. The CDR3 goes on 3 residues after the read ends, and that part is filled in from the germline J gene. The V gene is TRBV7-6, the J gene TRBJ2-1; the match to TRBD1 covers 7 bases. Losses at the gene ends were 1 base for V and 2 bases for J; bases not matched to a gene: 5. Germline CDR1 and CDR2: SGHVS and FNYEAQ. The CDR3 has 16 amino acids. CDR3 region: CASSLVGDRPYNEQFF. CDR3 bases read: TGTGCCAGCAGCTTAGTAGGGGACAGACCCTACAATGAG.

The sample holds many counts of this clone. The read ends 3 residues before the CDR3 terminus; that terminus is restored from the germline J gene. This rearrangement joins TRBV5-1 to TRBJ2-5; D not resolved. Trimming stripped 0 bases from V and 1 base from J, with 7 bases between. This CDR3 has 14 residues. In germline, CDR1 is SGHRS, CDR2 YFSETQ. The part of the CDR3 DNA that was read is TGCGCCAGCAGCTTGGAGGGTTTCCAAGAGACC. It codes for CASSLEGFQET. The CDR3 in its entirety is CASSLEGFQETQYF.

This clone was recorded at least ten times. The read halts 3 residues ahead of the CDR3 end, with the missing end drawn from the germline J gene. The chain combines TRBV18 with TRBJ1-1, with D perhaps matching TRBD1 (6 bases). The germline V gene has CDR1 KGHSH and CDR2 LQKENI. The CDR3 sequence is 16 residues long. V was cut by 3 bases and J by 4 bases, with 18 bases left in between. The CDR3 reads CASSPEGGSVGTEAFF. The CDR3 bases that were read are TGTGCCAGCTCACCCGAGGGGGGGTCCGTAGGCACTGAA.

This clone was observed many times. The missing CDR3 end, 3 residues past where the read stops, is filled in from the germline J gene. V usage is TRBV5-4 and J usage is TRBJ2-1, with 14 bases matching TRBD2. The CDR3 consists of 15 residues. The trim removed 4 bases at V and 9 bases at J, leaving 6 bases unmatched. CDR1 and CDR2 from the germline V gene are SGHNT and YYREEE (reference sequence). The sequenced CDR3 bases are TGTGCCAGCAGCGCGGGACTAGCGGGAGTCGTTGAG. This gives the protein CASSAGLAGVVE. The entire CDR3 reads CASSAGLAGVVEQFF.

This clone was counted at least ten times. The CDR3 goes on 3 residues after the read ends, and that part is filled in from the germline J gene. The rearrangement joins TRBV30 to TRBJ2-1, with 8 bases lining up with TRBD2. Germline V gene data show CDR1 as GTSNPN and CDR2 as SVGIG (reference sequence). With 4 bases clipped from V and 9 bases from J, the junction kept 8 bases outside the gene matches. The CDR3 contains 13 residues. The CDR3 bases that were read are TGTGCCTGGACCTGGAGCGGGAGTTCTGAG. Its protein product is CAWTWSGSSE. The full CDR3 protein reads CAWTWSGSSEQFF.

This clone was picked up many times. With the read ending 3 residues before the CDR3 end, the germline J gene is used to fill in that end. J is TRBJ2-7 and V is TRBV7-2; D possibly corresponds to TRBD2 (6 bases). Looked up from germline, CDR1 is SGHTA and CDR2 is FQGNSA. There are 15 residues in the CDR3. Trimming pared 2 bases from V and 0 bases from J, leaving 11 bases between. The sequenced part of the CDR3 DNA is TGTGCCAGCAGCTTATACGGGACTGCCTCCTACGAG. Protein: CASSLYGTASYE. Given in full, the CDR3 is CASSLYGTASYEQYF.

This clone was seen at least ten times. Read data end 3 residues before the CDR3 end; the end is taken from the germline J gene. This sequence joins TRBV20-1 and TRBJ2-1; 9 nucleotides align to TRBD1. Germline lookup yields CDR1 DFQATT and CDR2 SNEGSKA (reference sequence). This CDR3 comprises 15 residues. V trimming: 6 bases; J trimming: 4 bases; junction bases outside the gene matches: 10. The CDR3 reads CSASPGTGNYNEQFF. The covered CDR3 bases are TGCAGTGCCAGTCCCGGGACAGGGAATTACAATGAG.

This clone was found many times. The read falls 3 residues short of the CDR3 end, and the missing part is taken from the germline J gene. V and J are TRBV19 and TRBJ1-4, with 7 bases fitting TRBD1. With V trimmed by 3 bases and J by 7 bases, 5 bases remained unmatched. In germline, CDR1 is LNHDA, CDR2 SQIVND (reference sequence). This CDR3 contains 14 residues. CDR3 DNA, as far as it was read: TGTGCCAGTAGTATTACAGAGGGGGCTGAAAAA. It codes for CASSITEGAEK. The CDR3, in full, reads CASSITEGAEKLFF. Using reference TRBV19 and TRBJ1-4 for the parts outside the CDR3, the full variable domain is DGGITQSPKYLFRKEGQNVTLSCEQNLNHDAMYWYRQDPGQGLRLIYYSQIVNDFQKGDIAEGYSVSREKKESFPLTVTSAQKNPTAFYLCASSITEGAEKLFFGSGTQLSVL.

This clone was found many times. The read falls 3 residues short of the CDR3 end, and the missing part is taken from the germline J gene. The chain carries TRBV20-1 and TRBJ2-7; perhaps TRBD2 as D (6 bases). This CDR3 is 13 amino acids long. Germline CDR1 DFQATT, CDR2 SNEGSKA (reference sequence). Trimming cost V 8 bases and J 1 base, with 15 bases left between them. This CDR3 is CSPRLARSYEQYF. CDR3 DNA, as far as it was read: TGCAGTCCCCGCCTAGCGAGGTCCTACGAG.

Worth noting for this clone: The read finishes 3 residues shy of the CDR3 end, and the germline J gene is used to complete it. The chain is built from TRBV7-2 and TRBJ2-1; possible D gene TRBD2, 5 bases. The V end was cut by 6 bases, the J end by 6 bases, with 9 bases between. The CDR3 loop spans 12 amino acids. The germline V gene has CDR1 SGHTA and CDR2 FQGNSA. CDR3 DNA, as far as it was read: TGTGCCAGCAGAACCAGCGGCAATGAG. This gives the protein CASRTSGNE. The entire CDR3 protein is CASRTSGNEQFF.

The table lists this clone with many counts. The CDR3 end lies 3 residues beyond the end of the read and is filled in from the germline J gene. The V call is TRBV7-2, the J call TRBJ2-7; no reliable D call. Germline V gene lookup returns CDR1 SGHTA and CDR2 FQGNSA. V shed 5 bases and J shed 0 bases, with 11 bases lying between them. The CDR3 spans 14 residues. The CDR3: CASSPAQVSYEQYF. The DNA read from the CDR3 is TGTGCCAGCAGCCCAGCCCAGGTCTCCTACGAG.

This clone was seen ten or more times. Read coverage stops 3 residues before the CDR3 terminus; the germline J gene supplies the remainder. V usage is TRBV20-1 and J usage is TRBJ2-5; TRBD1 matches 10 bases. V was clipped by 3 bases and J by 5 bases; unmatched bases: 9. The CDR3 has 15 amino acids. From germline, CDR1 is DFQATT and CDR2 SNEGSKA (reference sequence). CDR3 DNA (partial): TGCAGTGCTAGGGGGACAGGGGAGGGTAGGGAGACC. Translated: CSARGTGEGRET. The entire CDR3 protein reads CSARGTGEGRETQYF.

This clone was detected ten times or more. The CDR3 goes on 3 residues after the read ends, and that part is filled in from the germline J gene. The rearrangement uses TRBV18 and TRBJ1-3; D is undetermined. Germline lookup yields CDR1 KGHSH and CDR2 LQKENI. This CDR3 contains 16 residues. Trimming pared 2 bases from V and 0 bases from J, leaving 11 bases between. Incomplete CDR3 DNA: TGTGCCAGCTCACCAGCACAGACCGACTCTGGAAACACC. Translation: CASSPAQTDSGNT. The full CDR3 protein reads CASSPAQTDSGNTIYF.

This clone was counted ten times or more. The CDR3 goes on 3 residues after the read ends, and that part is filled in from the germline J gene. The chain links TRBV28 to TRBJ1-4, with 10 bases that match TRBD1. The V gene end was trimmed by 3 bases and the J gene end by 7 bases; junction bases not matched to a gene: 8. The CDR3 has 16 amino acids. Per germline, CDR1 MDHEN and CDR2 SYDVKM. The chain's CDR3 is CASSFTSGTGAEKLFF. CDR3 DNA, as far as it was read: TGTGCCAGCAGTTTCACATCTGGGACAGGGGCTGAAAAA.

This clone was counted many times. The read comes to an end 3 residues before the CDR3 does, leaving the germline J gene to fill in the end. The V call is TRBV20-1, the J call TRBJ2-7, with D possibly being TRBD2 (7 bases). The CDR3 loop spans 13 amino acids. The germline V gene has CDR1 DFQATT and CDR2 SNEGSKA (reference sequence). Trimming removed 6 bases at V and 2 bases at J, with 14 bases between. The covered CDR3 bases are TGCAGTGCAATCGGGGAGGGGGCCTACGAG. This encodes CSAIGEGAYE. The full-length CDR3 reads as CSAIGEGAYEQYF.

This clone was detected many times. Read sequence stops 3 residues before the CDR3 end, and the germline J gene provides the missing end. The rearrangement links TRBV30 to TRBJ2-5; D perhaps matches TRBD2 (6 bases). This CDR3 has 13 residues. Trimming removed 1 base at V and 5 bases at J, with 11 bases between. From germline, CDR1 is GTSNPN and CDR2 SVGIG (reference sequence). CDR3 DNA (partial): TGTGCCTGGAGTGGGGGACTTGGTGAGACC. Amino acids: CAWSGGLGET. The entire CDR3 protein reads CAWSGGLGETQYF.

This clone occurred many times. The read falls 3 residues short of the CDR3 end, and the missing part is taken from the germline J gene. V usage is TRBV18 and J usage is TRBJ1-1, with TRBD1 matching over 10 bases. CDR1 is KGHSH and CDR2 is LQKENI in the germline V gene. The CDR3 is 16 residues long. With 4 bases clipped from V and 2 bases from J, the junction kept 7 bases outside the gene matches. The CDR3 bases that were read are TGTGCCAGCTCACTCGGGACAGGGGATGGAAACACTGAA. Its translation: CASSLGTGDGNTE. The entire CDR3 protein reads CASSLGTGDGNTEAFF.

This clone was seen more than once but under ten times. The CDR3 is cut off 3 residues early in the read; its end comes from the germline J gene. The chain has TRBV11-2 and TRBJ2-1; D gene unclear. Germline CDR1 is SGHAT and CDR2 is FQNNGV. Trimming stripped 1 base from V and 7 bases from J, with 8 bases between. The length of the CDR3 is 13 residues. The CDR3 bases that were read are TGTGCCAGCAGCTTAGTTGTTGCGAATGAG. Its protein is CASSLVVANE. The whole CDR3 reads CASSLVVANEQFF.

The sample holds many counts of this clone. The read finishes 3 residues shy of the CDR3 end, and the germline J gene is used to complete it. The chain couples TRBV28 to TRBJ2-3, with D tentatively TRBD2 (5 bases). Trimming shortened V by 5 bases and J by 2 bases, and 17 bases separated the two germline ends. The germline V gene encodes CDR1 MDHEN and CDR2 SYDVKM. The CDR3 contains 16 residues. The CDR3 protein is CASSKAGGVDTDTQYF. Partial CDR3 DNA: TGTGCCAGCAGTAAAGCAGGAGGTGTAGACACAGATACG.

Concerning this clone: The read terminates 3 residues ahead of where the CDR3 ends, so the germline J gene completes it. The V gene is TRBV5-1, the J gene TRBJ2-1; weak D call: TRBD1 (5 bases). Per the germline V gene, CDR1 is SGHRS and CDR2 is YFSETQ. V gave up 4 bases and J gave up 6 bases, with 11 bases separating them. This CDR3 spans 13 amino acids. The sequenced CDR3 bases are TGCGCCAGCAGCCCCGTGGGGCCCAATGAG. This codes for CASSPVGPNE. The complete CDR3 reads CASSPVGPNEQFF.

In its sample, this clone was seen many times. The read ends 3 residues before the CDR3 terminus; that terminus is restored from the germline J gene. The chain has TRBV19 and TRBJ2-7, with D tentatively TRBD1 (5 bases). The CDR3 length is 13 residues. CDR1 is LNHDA and CDR2 is SQIVND in the germline V gene (reference sequence). Deletions cut 8 bases from V and 4 bases from J, with 15 bases between. The CDR3 loop is CASRPSGSYEQYF. Incomplete CDR3 DNA: TGTGCCAGTCGCCCCTCAGGGTCGTACGAG.

This clone occurred many times. The CDR3 end is not reached by the read, which stops 3 residues before it; the germline J gene fills it in. The chain links TRBV10-3 to TRBJ2-7; 15 positions agree with TRBD2. The CDR3 length is 15 residues. The trim removed 4 bases at V and 3 bases at J, leaving 1 base unmatched. CDR1 and CDR2 (germline): ENHRY, SYGVKD. The CDR3 spells CAISVGLAGGYEQYF. The part of the CDR3 DNA that was read is TGTGCCATCAGTGTGGGACTAGCGGGAGGCTACGAG.

This clone was seen at least ten times. Read sequence stops 3 residues before the CDR3 end, and the germline J gene provides the missing end. J is TRBJ1-2 and V is TRBV20-1; 7 bases are a match to TRBD1. The CDR3 is 13 residues long. CDR1 is DFQATT and CDR2 is SNEGSKA in the germline V gene (reference sequence). The junction had 6 bases not matched to a gene; V was cut back by 4 bases and J by 4 bases. The CDR3 sequence: CSATTGWGYGYTF. The part of the CDR3 DNA that was read is TGCAGTGCTACGACAGGGTGGGGCTATGGC.

This clone appeared many times. The CDR3 is cut off 3 residues early in the read; its end comes from the germline J gene. V is TRBV19 and J is TRBJ2-1, with D uncertain. Per germline, CDR1 LNHDA and CDR2 SQIVND (reference sequence). The V end was cut by 7 bases, the J end by 8 bases, with 15 bases between. The CDR3 is made up of 13 amino acids. CDR3 protein: CASMLNGGDEQFF. The DNA read from the CDR3 is TGTGCCAGTATGCTCAACGGCGGCGATGAG.

At least ten counts were recorded for this clone. The CDR3 is cut off 3 residues early in the read; its end comes from the germline J gene. The chain carries TRBV5-4 and TRBJ2-7; D unclear. CDR3 length: 13 residues. The V end lost 2 bases, the J end lost 3 bases, and 9 bases lay between the germline ends. Germline CDR1 reads SGHNT; CDR2 reads YYREEE (reference sequence). The CDR3 bases that were read are TGTGCCAGCAGCTTAGGCAATAACTACGAG. Translated, it gives CASSLGNNYE. The full CDR3 protein reads CASSLGNNYEQYF.

This clone appeared many times. The read stops 3 residues short of the end of the CDR3; the missing end is completed from the germline J gene. V gene TRBV19 combines with J gene TRBJ1-2; D is possibly TRBD1 (6 bases). Germline CDR1 LNHDA, CDR2 SQIVND (reference sequence). CDR3 length equals 14 residues. Trimming took off 6 bases at V and 3 bases at J, with 14 bases between the two ends. The CDR3 loop reads CASSLTGDHYGYTF. The DNA read from the CDR3 is TGTGCCAGTAGCCTGACAGGAGATCACTATGGC.

This clone was picked up many times. The CDR3 goes on 3 residues after the read ends, and that part is filled in from the germline J gene. The chain joins TRBV18 to TRBJ1-1; tentatively, D is TRBD1 (5 bases). The CDR3 totals 17 residues. The germline CDR1 and CDR2 sequences are KGHSH and LQKENI. The V end lost 0 bases, the J end lost 0 bases, and 14 bases lay between the germline ends. This chain's CDR3 is CASSPPGGTAMNTEAFF. The part of the CDR3 DNA that was read is TGTGCCAGCTCACCACCGGGGGGAACAGCAATGAACACTGAA.

The table lists this clone with many counts. Coverage ceases 3 residues before the CDR3 finishes, and the germline J gene fills in the end. This chain uses TRBV5-1 with TRBJ2-1; D unresolved. The CDR3 sequence is 15 residues long. Germline CDR1 SGHRS, CDR2 YFSETQ. The V and J ends lost 6 bases and 6 bases respectively, with 19 bases between them. CDR3 region: CASKATYGFLNEQFF. The CDR3 bases that were read are TGCGCCAGCAAGGCCACTTACGGGTTTCTCAATGAG.

This clone has ten or more counts. Read data end 3 residues before the CDR3 end; the end is taken from the germline J gene. J is TRBJ2-3 and V is TRBV5-1, with 7 bases identical to TRBD1. CDR1 is SGHRS, CDR2 YFSETQ, per germline. The J segment lost 3 bases and the V segment lost 3 bases, leaving 4 bases of the junction unmatched. The CDR3 covers 14 residues. CDR3 bases read: TGCGCCAGCAGCTCGGACAGGCCGACAGATACG. Translating it yields CASSSDRPTDT. The whole CDR3 reads CASSSDRPTDTQYF. The full variable domain, with the rest looked up from reference TRBV5-1 and TRBJ2-3, is KAGVTQTPRYLIKTRGQQVTLSCSPISGHRSVSWYQQTPGQGLQFLFEYFSETQRNKGNFPGRFSGRQFSNSRSEMNVSTLELGDSALYLCASSSDRPTDTQYFGPGTRLTVL.

Ten or more counts support this clone. Sequencing ends 3 residues short of the CDR3 end; the germline J gene provides the rest. The gene calls are TRBV2 and TRBJ1-2; no definite D call. The length of the CDR3 is 11 residues. In germline, CDR1 is SNHLY, CDR2 FYNNEI. V was cut by 5 bases and J by 4 bases, with 5 bases left in between. CDR3 DNA (partial): TGTGCCAGCAGTACTATCTATGGC. This translates into CASSTIYG. The entire CDR3 protein is CASSTIYGYTF.